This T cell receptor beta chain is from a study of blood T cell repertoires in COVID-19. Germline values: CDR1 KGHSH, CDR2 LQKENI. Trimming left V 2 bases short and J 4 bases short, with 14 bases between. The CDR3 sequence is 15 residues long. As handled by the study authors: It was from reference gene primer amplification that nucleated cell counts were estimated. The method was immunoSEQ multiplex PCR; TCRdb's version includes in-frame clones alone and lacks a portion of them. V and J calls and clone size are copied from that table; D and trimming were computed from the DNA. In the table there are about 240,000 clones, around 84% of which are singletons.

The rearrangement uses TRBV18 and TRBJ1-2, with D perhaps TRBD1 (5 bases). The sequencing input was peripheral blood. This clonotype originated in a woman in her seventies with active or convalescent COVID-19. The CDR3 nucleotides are TGTGCCAGCTCACCAAGGCTACAGGATTTCTATGGCTACACCTTC. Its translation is CASSPRLQDFYGYTF.